This T cell receptor beta chain was observed in a study of T cell changes during pregnancy in multiple sclerosis. The V end lost 5 bases, the J end lost 1 base, and 15 bases lay between the germline ends. The V gene's germline CDR1 is MNHNY and CDR2 SVGAGI (reference sequence). The CDR3 extends over 15 amino acids. Clones were read by immunoSEQ multiplex PCR, and TCRdb kept only the in-frame ones, dropping some. The sample includes tens of thousands of clones, more than 85% of them seen just once. This chain links TRBV6-6 with TRBJ2-7, with D maybe TRBD1 (6 bases). This TCR came from a female donor with multiple sclerosis, enrolled in a pregnancy study. Sequences were derived from peripheral blood, sampled after pregnancy. CDR3 sequence reads: CASSGNRDWSYEQYF. The CDR3 coding sequence is TGTGCCAGCAGTGGAAACAGGGATTGGTCCTACGAGCAGTACTTC.